Listed below are T cell receptor beta chains from one sample, sequenced in a study of blood T cell repertoires in COVID-19. Sequenced by immunoSEQ multiplex PCR; TCRdb stores in-frame clones only, minus some. The data hold about 380,000 clones, with around 87% observed a single time. The sequencing sample was made of peripheral blood. These receptors all come from a man between 18 and 29 years old with active or convalescent COVID-19. Each CDR3 is given with its conserved first and last residue. A D gene is named only where the DNA matches it firmly. Rows may omit the clone size; those that give it use once, few, many or a size class.

abundance,v_gene,d_gene,j_gene,len,CDR3nt,CDR3aa
NA,TRBV29-1,NA,TRBJ2-1,12,TGCAGCGTGCGTAGCTCCTACAATGAGCAGTTCTTC,CSVRSSYNEQFF
few,TRBV27,TRBD1,TRBJ1-2,13,TGTGCCAGCAGTATCTACAGGGGCGGGGGCTACACCTTC,CASSIYRGGGYTF
NA,TRBV3-1/TRBV3-2,NA,TRBJ1-1,13,TGTGCCAGCAGCCAAGGGAGAAGGACTGAAGCTTTCTTT,CASSQGRRTEAFF
NA,TRBV5-5,NA,TRBJ2-5,13,TGTGCCAGCAGGTCCGGGAGCCCCGAGACCCAGTACTTC,CASRSGSPETQYF
few,TRBV6-1,NA,TRBJ1-2,15,TGTGCCAGCAGTGAAGGGCTTTTCGGGGACTATGGCTACACCTTC,CASSEGLFGDYGYTF
NA,TRBV25-1,NA,TRBJ2-7,14,TGTGCCAGCGGAGGACAGACCCGAGGGTACGAGCAGTACTTC,CASGGQTRGYEQYF
many,TRBV3-1/TRBV3-2,NA,TRBJ1-1,15,TGTGCCAGCAGCCAATCCTCAGTACTGAACACTGAAGCTTTCTTT,CASSQSSVLNTEAFF
NA,TRBV20-1,TRBD2,TRBJ2-7,14,TGCAGTGCTAGTAAGGCTAGCGGGGGGTACGAGCAGTACTTC,CSASKASGGYEQYF
NA,TRBV18,NA,TRBJ1-4,14,TGTGCCAGCTCACCAGAGGGTACCCAACTAACCCTATTTTTT,CASSPEGTQLTLFF
NA,TRBV6-5,NA,TRBJ1-4,14,TGTGCCAGCAGGGAGCCCGCAACTAATGAAAAACTGTTTTTT,CASREPATNEKLFF
many,TRBV2,NA,TRBJ1-1,13,TGTGCCAGCAGTGACCGGGGGGGGAAGAGGGCTTTCTTT,CASSDRGGKRAFF
NA,TRBV28,TRBD1,TRBJ1-3,15,TGTGCCAGCAGCACGGGGGACAGAAAAATAGACACCATATATTTT,CASSTGDRKIDTIYF
few,TRBV11-3,NA,TRBJ1-6,14,TGTGCCAGCAGCTTAGGACCTAGGGGTTCACCCCTCCACTTT,CASSLGPRGSPLHF
NA,TRBV19,NA,TRBJ2-3,16,TGTGCCAGTAGTATAGCCCACAGGGTTACCCCAGATACGCAGTATTTT,CASSIAHRVTPDTQYF
NA,TRBV19,NA,TRBJ2-7,15,TGTGCCAGTAGTATAGCTGCCAGGGGAGCCTACGAGCAGTACTTC,CASSIAARGAYEQYF
NA,TRBV7-8,NA,TRBJ2-1,17,TGTGCCAGCAGCTTAGGGGGAGCGGGCTCTACTTGGGATGAGCAGTTCTTC,CASSLGGAGSTWDEQFF
few,TRBV7-3,NA,TRBJ2-1,15,TGTGCCAGCAGCTTAGGATTCGTTGCGGAGAATGAGCAGTTCTTC,CASSLGFVAENEQFF
NA,TRBV30,NA,TRBJ2-2,18,TGTGCCTGGACGGGTATACGAGCCTCCGCCCGGGGTAACGGGGAGCTGTTTTTT,CAWTGIRASARGNGELFF
NA,TRBV19,NA,TRBJ1-3,15,TGTGCCAGTAGGTGGGGGCGTGAATCTGGAAACACCATATATTTT,CASRWGRESGNTIYF
NA,TRBV27,TRBD1,TRBJ2-7,19,TGTGCCAGCAGTTTAGAGTGGTTTCCCCTGACAGGGGCCGCCTACGAGCAGTACTTC,CASSLEWFPLTGAAYEQYF
few,TRBV18,NA,TRBJ1-1,16,TGTGCCAGTATTTCCCCGGTAGGACAGAGGAATTCTGAAGCTTTCTTT,CASISPVGQRNSEAFF
NA,TRBV12-3/TRBV12-4,TRBD1,TRBJ1-2,13,TGTGCCAGCAGTGCGACAGGGGCGGGTGGCTACACCTTC,CASSATGAGGYTF
NA,TRBV27,NA,TRBJ1-1,14,TGTGCCAGCAGTTTTTACCAGGGGTACTCTGAAGCTTTCTTT,CASSFYQGYSEAFF
NA,TRBV4-3,TRBD2,TRBJ2-1,21,TGCGCCAGCAGCCAAGACTGGCCTAGCGGGAGGGCCTGGAGCTCCTACAATGAGCAGTTCTTC,CASSQDWPSGRAWSSYNEQFF
NA,TRBV28,NA,TRBJ1-1,15,TGTGCCAGCAGAAAATCAGGGTTAGGAAGGACTGAAGCTTTCTTT,CASRKSGLGRTEAFF
NA,TRBV12-5,TRBD1,TRBJ2-1,15,TGTGCTAGTGCCATCAAACCGGGACAGTACAATGAGCAGTTCTTC,CASAIKPGQYNEQFF
NA,TRBV6-1,NA,TRBJ1-6,17,TGTGCCAGCAGTGGTCCGACGGGAAATAGCTATAATTCACCCCTCCACTTT,CASSGPTGNSYNSPLHF
NA,TRBV27,TRBD1,TRBJ2-7,15,TGTGCCAGCAGTCCACGACAGGGGTTCGCCTACGAGCAGTACTTC,CASSPRQGFAYEQYF
NA,TRBV4-2,NA,TRBJ1-3,15,TGTGCCAGCAGCCAAGACCCCGGGAGCCGAAACACCATATATTTT,CASSQDPGSRNTIYF
NA,TRBV5-1,TRBD1,TRBJ1-5,17,TGCGCCAGCAGCTTGGGCGGACAGGATTATAGCAATCAGCCCCAGCATTTT,CASSLGGQDYSNQPQHF
NA,TRBV7-2,NA,TRBJ1-5,14,TGTGCCAGCAGCTCACAGGGATATAGGCAGCCCCAGCATTTT,CASSSQGYRQPQHF
once,TRBV27,NA,TRBJ1-1,14,TGTGCCAGCAGCTCGGGTTACATGAACACTGAAGCTTTCTTT,CASSSGYMNTEAFF
NA,TRBV27,TRBD1,TRBJ2-7,18,TGTGCCAGCAGTTTAAGTATAAGGCGGGACAGGGGGACCTACGAGCAGTACTTC,CASSLSIRRDRGTYEQYF
NA,TRBV6-2/TRBV6-3,NA,TRBJ1-1,15,TGTGCCAGCAGCCAATCGACAGGATGGAACACTGAAGCTTTCTTT,CASSQSTGWNTEAFF
NA,TRBV6-2/TRBV6-3,TRBD2,TRBJ2-7,13,TGTGCCAGCAGTTACGGGACTAGTTACGAGCAGTACTTC,CASSYGTSYEQYF
NA,TRBV7-2,TRBD1,TRBJ1-1,17,TGTGCCAGCAGCCTGAATCCGACAGGGGTCCCGAGAACTGAAGCTTTCTTT,CASSLNPTGVPRTEAFF
NA,TRBV10-3,TRBD1,TRBJ2-2,15,TGTGCCATCAGTGAGGACAGGGTAAACACCGGGGAGCTGTTTTTT,CAISEDRVNTGELFF
NA,TRBV24-1,TRBD1,TRBJ2-3,14,TGTGCCACCAGTGATTTGCAGGGGGCAGATACGCAGTATTTT,CATSDLQGADTQYF
NA,TRBV24-1,NA,TRBJ2-4,16,TGTGCCACCAGTGATCCCCGGGGCGGGAAGGGAAACATTCAGTACTTC,CATSDPRGGKGNIQYF
NA,TRBV6-5,NA,TRBJ2-7,14,TGTGCCAGCAGTTACTCGAGCGCCCCCTACGAGCAGTACTTC,CASSYSSAPYEQYF
NA,TRBV5-1,TRBD1,TRBJ2-7,14,TGCGCCAGCAGCTCGACAGGGGTTAGCCACGAGCAGTACTTC,CASSSTGVSHEQYF
NA,TRBV5-1,NA,TRBJ2-3,14,TGCGCCAGCAGCCCGAGGACTGGCACAGATACGCAGTATTTT,CASSPRTGTDTQYF
NA,TRBV7-6,TRBD2,TRBJ2-3,16,TGTGCCAGCAGCCAGATCGGTAGCGGGAGGATAGATACGCAGTATTTT,CASSQIGSGRIDTQYF
NA,TRBV5-1,TRBD2,TRBJ2-2,16,TGCGCCAGCAGCTTGAAACTAGCGGGGAACACCGGGGAGCTGTTTTTT,CASSLKLAGNTGELFF
NA,TRBV6-5,NA,TRBJ1-6,15,TGTGCCAGCAGCTTCCTTCAACAGGGAAATTCACCCCTCCACTTT,CASSFLQQGNSPLHF
NA,TRBV5-8,NA,TRBJ1-1,14,TGTGCCAGCAGTTCGCGGGGGCTCAGGACTGAAGCTTTCTTT,CASSSRGLRTEAFF
NA,TRBV6-5,TRBD1,TRBJ2-7,12,TGTGCCAGCAGACAGGGGGACTACGAGCAGTACTTC,CASRQGDYEQYF
NA,TRBV15,NA,TRBJ2-7,15,TGTGCCACCAGCAGAAAGACAGGAGAGTTCTACGAGCAGTACTTC,CATSRKTGEFYEQYF
NA,TRBV18,TRBD1,TRBJ1-2,12,TGTGCCAGCTCGCGGGACAGGGACGACTACACCTTC,CASSRDRDDYTF
NA,TRBV12-5,TRBD1,TRBJ1-3,17,TGTGCTAGTGGTTTGATCCTCTCGGACAGGGATGGAAACACCATATATTTT,CASGLILSDRDGNTIYF
NA,TRBV19,TRBD2,TRBJ2-7,15,TGTGCCAGTAGTATGGGGACTAGCGGGACGAACGAGCAGTACTTC,CASSMGTSGTNEQYF
NA,TRBV5-5,TRBD1,TRBJ1-1,13,TGTGCCAGCCAGACAGGGGGGAACACTGAAGCTTTCTTT,CASQTGGNTEAFF
NA,TRBV28,TRBD1,TRBJ2-1,16,TGTGCCAGCAGTTTATCCCTGGGTCAGGGGGAGAATGAGCAGTTCTTC,CASSLSLGQGENEQFF
NA,TRBV7-9,TRBD2,TRBJ2-7,16,TGTGCCAGCAGCTCGCCCCTAGCGGGTGGGGCTTACGAGCAGTACTTC,CASSSPLAGGAYEQYF
NA,TRBV27,TRBD1,TRBJ2-1,14,TGTGCCAGCATGGCGTGGGACAGGGGCTTTGAGCAGTTCTTC,CASMAWDRGFEQFF